This T cell receptor (beta chain) was sequenced for a study of T cell responses to AZD1222 COVID-19 vaccine. The germline gives CDR1 LNHDA, CDR2 SQIVND (reference sequence). There are 17 residues in the CDR3. The trim removed 2 bases at V and 3 bases at J, leaving 11 bases unmatched. Comments on this clone: The antigen remains undetermined.

TCRdb's table, derived via immunoSEQ multiplex PCR, lists solely in-frame clones and lacks some. The sample records 88,000 or so clones, approximately 91% being singletons. Overall study findings and caveats: No day 14 peak samples; only post-peak repertoires were characterized. Most donors were white British, females outnumbered males, and clonal diversity was possibly underestimated.

The receptor's source is an adult who received the AZD1222 COVID-19 vaccine. The rearrangement uses TRBV19 and TRBJ2-3; 7 positions agree with TRBD1. The sample here was peripheral blood, taken 28 days after the second AZD1222 dose. CDR3 DNA sequence: TGTGCCAGTAGTATACATCCCCCCGGGACAGCAACAGATACGCAGTATTTT. Amino acids: CASSIHPPGTATDTQYF.